This T cell receptor beta chain comes out of a study of T-cell memory formation after mild COVID-19. Whole-study findings and limits: Day 15 to 85 contracting clones showed balanced CD4/CD8; later expanders leaned CD4+.

MiXCR was run by TCRdb on the 5' RACE reads, yielding one entry per CDR3 protein. The repertoire consists of 550,000 to 600,000 distinct CDR3 sequences, with around 15% occurring once and the leading ten covering around 7.8%. Turning to this clonotype: Antigen: not known.

Sequenced: PBMCs or a T cell subset sorted from them (not recorded which). The receptor comes from an adult woman who had mild COVID-19 (a few samples of this study predate the infection). Cell type and time point are not known.

The CDR3 loop reads CASRSGGQDTGYTF. Here the CDR3 DNA reads TGCGCCAGCAGAAGTGGTGGACAGGATACGGGCTACACCTTC. The V gene is TRBV5-1, the J gene TRBJ1-2; TRBD1 aligns across 7 bases. The germline V gene has CDR1 SGHRS and CDR2 YFSETQ. J was trimmed by 8 bases and V by 5 bases; bases with no gene match: 12. The CDR3 extends over 14 amino acids.